This note documents a single T cell receptor beta chain sequence. What it binds is unknown. This specimen comes from a study of shared clonotypes between healthy human individuals. The assay was immunoSEQ multiplex PCR, and TCRdb's table has in-frame clones only and misses some. This sample carries about 480,000 clones, 79% of them seen once, and the ten largest clones take over 10%. Overall study findings and caveats: Among donors, clonotype sharing was expected to be affected by sequencing depth.

Germline CDR1 and CDR2: SGHAT and FQNNGV. CDR3 length equals 14 residues. Losses at the gene ends were 4 bases for V and 3 bases for J; bases not matched to a gene: 4. The gene calls are TRBV11-2 and TRBJ2-3; 7 positions agree with TRBD1. The source of this sequence is a woman aged 40 to 50 in good health. Some clones in this sample may be carry-over from other donors' samples. The sequencing input was PBMCs. The CDR3 spells CASSSPQGTDTQYF. The CDR3 bases are TGTGCCAGCAGCTCCCCACAGGGGACAGATACGCAGTATTTT.